This TCR beta chain was obtained from a study of shared clonotypes between healthy human individuals. Study-level information: CD8 memory received one plate per donor, CD8 naive two, CD4 memory three and CD4 naive three.

Remarks on this clone: Other DNA sequences in this specimen translate into the identical CDR3.

TCRdb's copy holds only in-frame clones and misses some; the assay was immunoSEQ multiplex PCR. The table lists approximately 2,000,000 clones, around 92% of them singletons, with 0.3% to 0.4% in the top ten. Sequenced sample: naive CD4+ T cells from PBMCs. The subset was: CD45RA+ positively selected. The TCR comes from a man aged 18 to 29 in good health. Some clones in this sample may be carry-over from other donors' samples.

In DNA form, the CDR3 reads TGTGCCAGCAGTACAGCCAACTATGGCTACACCTTC. Translating gives CASSTANYGYTF. The chain is built from TRBV28 and TRBJ1-2; the D is unclear. Germline V lookup: CDR1 MDHEN, CDR2 SYDVKM. This CDR3 has 12 residues. V was pared by 5 bases and J by 2 bases, with 6 bases between.